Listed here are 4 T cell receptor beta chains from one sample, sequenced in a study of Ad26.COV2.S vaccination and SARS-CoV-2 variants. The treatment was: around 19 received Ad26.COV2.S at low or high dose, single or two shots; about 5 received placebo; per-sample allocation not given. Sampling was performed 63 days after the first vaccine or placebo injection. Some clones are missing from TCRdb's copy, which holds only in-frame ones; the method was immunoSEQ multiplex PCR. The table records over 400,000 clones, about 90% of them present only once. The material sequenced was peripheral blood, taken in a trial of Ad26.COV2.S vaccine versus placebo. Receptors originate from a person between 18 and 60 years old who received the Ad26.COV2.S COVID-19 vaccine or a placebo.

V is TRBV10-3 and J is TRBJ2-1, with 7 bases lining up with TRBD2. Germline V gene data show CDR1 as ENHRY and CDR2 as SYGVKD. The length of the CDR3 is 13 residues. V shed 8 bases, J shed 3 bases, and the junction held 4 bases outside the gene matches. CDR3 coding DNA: TGTGCCATCTCGGAGCGGGACTACAATGAGCAGTTCTTC. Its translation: CAISERDYNEQFF.

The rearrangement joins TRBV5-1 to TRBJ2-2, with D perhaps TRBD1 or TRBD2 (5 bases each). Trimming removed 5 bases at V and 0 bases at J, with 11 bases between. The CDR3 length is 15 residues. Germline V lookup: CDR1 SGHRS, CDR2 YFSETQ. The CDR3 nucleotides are TGCGCCAGCAGGTTACTAGGGGCGAACACCGGGGAGCTGTTTTTT. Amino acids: CASRLLGANTGELFF.

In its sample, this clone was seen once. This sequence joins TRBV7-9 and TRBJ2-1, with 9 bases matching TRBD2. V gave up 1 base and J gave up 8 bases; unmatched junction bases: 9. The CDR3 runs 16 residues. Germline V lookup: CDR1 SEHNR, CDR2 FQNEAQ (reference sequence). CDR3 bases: TGTGCCAGCAGCTTAGTAGGGGTGCTAGCGGGACATGAGCAGTTCTTC. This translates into CASSLVGVLAGHEQFF.

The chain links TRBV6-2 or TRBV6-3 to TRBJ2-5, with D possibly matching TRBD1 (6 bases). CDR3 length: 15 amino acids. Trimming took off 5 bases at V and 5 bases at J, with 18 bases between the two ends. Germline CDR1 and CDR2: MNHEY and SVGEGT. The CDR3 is CASSGNDRFLETQYF. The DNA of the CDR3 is TGTGCCAGCAGTGGTAATGACAGGTTTTTGGAGACCCAGTACTTC.